The 13 T cell receptor beta chains presented below share a single source sample, sequenced in a study of CD8+CD57+ T cells in acquired aplastic anemia. The sequenced patients had an expansion of CD8+CD57+ cells seen by flow cytometry. Genomic DNA served as template for TCR beta VDJ and CDR3 profiling. MiXCR was run by TCRdb on the reads, yielding one entry per CDR3 protein. The data show around 170,000 distinct CDR3 sequences, 48% seen once. The material sequenced was sorted CD4+, CD8+, or CD8+CD57+ T cells (not recorded which) from PBMCs. The receptors derive from a human donor with aplastic anemia.

The chain couples TRBV15 to TRBJ1-1, with a weak D call TRBD1 (5 bases). The germline V gene has CDR1 LNHNV and CDR2 YYDKDF (reference sequence). This CDR3 contains 14 residues. The V end was cut by 5 bases, the J end by 7 bases, with 17 bases between. The CDR3 loop is CATSGGEALLEAFF. The CDR3 DNA is TGTGCCACCAGCGGGGGTGAAGCTCTTCTTGAAGCTTTCTTT.

This clonotype was seen ten or more times. V usage is TRBV7-6 and J usage is TRBJ2-2; D is perhaps TRBD1 (5 bases). Trimming pared 0 bases from V and 2 bases from J, leaving 7 bases between. The length of the CDR3 is 15 residues. From germline, CDR1 is SGHVS and CDR2 FNYEAQ. This chain's CDR3 is CASSLARANTGELFF. The CDR3 bases are TGTGCCAGCAGCTTAGCCAGGGCCAACACCGGGGAGCTGTTTTTT.

The sample holds many counts of this clonotype. The chain recombines TRBV24-1 with TRBJ2-2; 9 bases map to TRBD2. V lost 5 bases and J lost 6; bases outside the gene matches: 6. CDR3 size: 15 residues. Germline CDR1 reads KGHDR; CDR2 reads SFDVKD. The CDR3 loop is CATSVSGRSPGELFF. In DNA form, the CDR3 reads TGTGCCACCAGTGTTAGCGGGAGAAGCCCCGGGGAGCTGTTTTTT.

This clonotype occurred many times. This chain connects TRBV4-2 to TRBJ2-2; 12 bases are shared with TRBD2. The J segment lost 7 bases and the V segment lost 0 bases, leaving 12 bases of the junction unmatched. CDR3 length equals 19 residues. Germline V gene sequence: CDR1 LGHNA, CDR2 YNFKEQ. In DNA form, the CDR3 reads TGTGCCAGCAGCCAAGAACTAGCGGGAGGCACCTGGGATAGCGGGGAGCTGTTTTTT. It is translated as CASSQELAGGTWDSGELFF.

This clonotype appeared many times. V gene TRBV6-1 combines with J gene TRBJ2-7; weak D call: TRBD1 (5 bases). Germline assignment: CDR1 MNHNS and CDR2 SASEGT. V lost 6 bases to trimming and J lost 2 bases, with 14 bases between them. This CDR3 contains 14 residues. Written as DNA, the CDR3 is TGTGCCAGCAGGGACACCCCATCCACCTACGAGCAGTACTTC. It specifies CASRDTPSTYEQYF.

This clonotype was seen at least ten times. This chain links TRBV11-3 with TRBJ2-1, with D hard to call. The CDR3 is 16 residues long. Deletions cut 8 bases from V and 0 bases from J, with 17 bases between. Germline CDR1 and CDR2: SGHNT and YENEEA. CDR3 region: CASAETAESSYNEQFF. Here the CDR3 DNA reads TGTGCCAGCGCCGAAACGGCGGAGAGCTCCTACAATGAGCAGTTCTTC.

The sample holds one count of this clonotype. V usage is TRBV12-5 and J usage is TRBJ1-6; weak D call: TRBD1 (6 bases). CDR3 size: 15 residues. The germline CDR1 and CDR2 sequences are LGHNT and FRNRAP. V dropped 4 bases and J dropped 4 bases, with 11 bases sitting between them. CDR3 DNA: TGTGCTAGTGGTTCACAGGGCGTGTATAATTCACCCCTCCACTTT. Protein product: CASGSQGVYNSPLHF.

This clonotype has ten or more counts. The rearrangement links TRBV14 to TRBJ2-3; 12 bases are a match to TRBD2. The CDR3 loop spans 16 amino acids. J gave up 3 bases and V 2 bases, and 3 bases lay outside the gene matches. Germline V CDR1 and CDR2: SGHDN, FVKESK. The CDR3 sequence is CASSQRTSGTTDTQYF. The CDR3 bases are TGTGCCAGCAGCCAACGGACTAGCGGGACTACAGATACGCAGTATTTT.

This clonotype was observed a handful of times. The chain combines TRBV20-1 with TRBJ2-1, with 8 nucleotides matching TRBD2. The V gene's germline CDR1 is DFQATT and CDR2 SNEGSKA (reference sequence). The CDR3 runs 16 residues. With 0 bases clipped from V and 2 bases from J, the junction kept 6 bases outside the gene matches. CDR3 sequence (DNA): TGCAGTGCTAGAGATTCCTCGCGGGAGGCCTACAATGAGCAGTTCTTC. This encodes CSARDSSREAYNEQFF.

Comments on this clonotype: A junction end diverges from the germline sequence, so it may reflect a read error. The CDR3 nucleotides are TGTGCCAGCAGCGCCCTACCAAGCGGGGAGCTGTTTTTC. Its translation is CASSALPSGELFF. This chain connects TRBV9 to TRBJ2-2, with TRBD2 matching 7 bases. This CDR3 region has 13 residues. Germline-derived CDR1 and CDR2 are SGDLS and YYNGEE.

The rearrangement links TRBV25-1 to TRBJ2-5; 8 bases align to TRBD1. J was trimmed by 2 bases and V by 4 bases; bases with no gene match: 9. Germline CDR1 is MGHDK and CDR2 is SYGVNS. The CDR3 sequence is 16 residues long. The DNA for the CDR3 is TGTGCCAGCAGTGCGGGTCGGACAGGGAGGCAAGAGACCCAGTACTTC. Its translation: CASSAGRTGRQETQYF.

This sequence joins TRBV2 and TRBJ2-7; D call uncertain. V lost 2 bases and J 2 bases, leaving 13 bases between the germline ends. This CDR3 has 15 amino acids. CDR1 and CDR2 from the germline V gene are SNHLY and FYNNEI. The CDR3 is CASSESGGQTYEQYF. The CDR3 region has the DNA TGTGCCAGCAGTGAATCGGGCGGCCAGACCTACGAGCAGTACTTC. Full variable domain (rest looked up from reference TRBV2 and TRBJ2-7): EPEVTQTPSHQVTQMGQEVILRCVPISNHLYFYWYRQILGQKVEFLVSFYNNEISEKSEIFDDQFSVERPDGSNFTLKIRSTKLEDSAMYFCASSESGGQTYEQYFGPGTRLTVT.

Ten or more counts support this clonotype. The V and J genes are TRBV29-1 and TRBJ2-2; D may be TRBD2 (7 bases). The CDR3 runs 15 residues. V lost 7 bases to trimming and J lost 1 base, with 16 bases between them. The germline V gene has CDR1 SQVTM and CDR2 ANQGSEA. CDR3 sequence (DNA): TGCAGCGCCCGAAGGGGGGGCTGGAACACCGGGGAGCTGTTTTTT. It yields the protein CSARRGGWNTGELFF.